One and the same sample provided the 4 T cell receptor beta chains below, sequenced in a study of blood T cell repertoires in COVID-19. TCRdb keeps only in-frame clones here, not all; method: immunoSEQ multiplex PCR. This table holds about 190,000 clones, approximately 84% found once. The sample taken for sequencing was PBMCs or T cells enriched from blood (not recorded which). These receptors came from a woman aged 25 to 39 who had recovered from COVID-19.

Remarks on this clone: Other DNA sequences in the sample encode the same CDR3. V gene TRBV5-1 combines with J gene TRBJ1-2, with 7 bases fitting TRBD1. CDR3 length equals 13 residues. The germline CDR1 and CDR2 sequences are SGHRS and YFSETQ. V lost 4 bases, J lost 3 bases, and 3 bases stayed unmatched. The CDR3 DNA reads TGCGCCAGCAGCCTAGACAGGGACTATGGCTACACCTTC. Translated: CASSLDRDYGYTF.

The CDR3 nucleotides read TGTGCCAGCAGGGGACAGGGGGCCGGGAATAGCAATCAGCCCCAGCATTTT. This encodes CASRGQGAGNSNQPQHF. The chain couples TRBV21-1 to TRBJ1-5; the table's D gene call, TRBD1, was not cross checked with the DNA. TRBV21-1 is tagged as a pseudogene. This CDR3 has 17 amino acids.

The gene calls are TRBV11-2 and TRBJ2-7; TRBD1 might be the D (6 bases). The CDR3 spans 14 residues. With 8 bases removed from V and 2 bases from J, the gap between germline ends came to 16 bases. Germline V lookup: CDR1 SGHAT, CDR2 FQNNGV. CDR3 sequence reads: CASAIGGHPYEQYV. CDR3 DNA sequence: TGTGCCAGCGCCATAGGGGGTCACCCCTACGAGCAGTACGTC.

This sequence joins TRBV3-1 (or the pseudogene TRBV3-2) and TRBJ1-3, with a weak D call TRBD1 (6 bases). CDR3 length: 15 residues. V shed 4 bases and J shed 0 bases, with 10 bases lying between them. The germline gives CDR1 LGHDT, CDR2 YNNKEL (reference sequence). CDR3 DNA sequence: TGTGCCAGCAGCCCTCCAGGGGTCTCTGGAAACACCATATATTTT. Protein sequence: CASSPPGVSGNTIYF.